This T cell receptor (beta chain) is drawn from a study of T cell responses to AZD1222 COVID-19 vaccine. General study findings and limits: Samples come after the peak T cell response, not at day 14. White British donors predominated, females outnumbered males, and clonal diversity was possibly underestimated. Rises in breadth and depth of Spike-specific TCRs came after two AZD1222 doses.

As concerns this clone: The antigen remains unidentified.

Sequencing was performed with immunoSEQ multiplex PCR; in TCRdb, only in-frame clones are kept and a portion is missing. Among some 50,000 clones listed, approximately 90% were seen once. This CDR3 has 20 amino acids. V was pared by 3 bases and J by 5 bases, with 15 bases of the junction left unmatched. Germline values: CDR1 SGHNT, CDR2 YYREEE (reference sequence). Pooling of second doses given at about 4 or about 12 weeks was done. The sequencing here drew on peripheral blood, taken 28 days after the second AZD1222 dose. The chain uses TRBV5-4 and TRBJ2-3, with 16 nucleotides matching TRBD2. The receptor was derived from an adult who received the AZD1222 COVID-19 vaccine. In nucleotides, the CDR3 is TGTGCCAGCAGCTCGTGGGGGACTAGCGGGAGGGCCGATTTAGGAGATACGCAGTATTTT. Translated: CASSSWGTSGRADLGDTQYF.